This TCR beta chain was captured by sequencing in a study of cytomegalovirus exposure and HLA in healthy donors (dated by TCRdb to about 2017). For context, the study as a whole: An earlier analysis of fewer than 750 of the donors reported approximately 280 Gb of sequence data and 95 million to 130 million unique TCR beta sequences obtained from about 179 million T cells. An early release that covered about 600 HLA-typed donors contained about 290 gigabases of sequencing data and approximately 85 million unique TCR sequences. Of the roughly 390 genotyped donors, 75% to 85% were placed in the genetic ancestry cluster associated with self-reported Caucasian donors. The study aimed to test whether signatures of past pathogen exposure could be identified by cataloging public T cell receptors. The study profiled the T cell repertoires of fewer than 850 subjects by immunosequencing and related them to cytomegalovirus serostatus. Besides the first cohort of approximately 670 subjects, a separate validation cohort made up of over 95 different subjects was used. High-throughput TCR immunosequencing, statistical association of individual TCRs with disease status, and machine learning were combined to predict cytomegalovirus infection status. A later analysis re-analyzed previously published TCR beta repertoires from 550 to 700 donors and added high-resolution HLA genotyping to study TCR occurrence patterns. Rather than drawing on any new phenotypic data, the later analysis identified candidate immune exposures from TCR beta sequences and the way those sequences occurred across donors. In an earlier analysis of a few hundred of the donors, high-throughput TCR beta sequencing was used to judge whether each TCR beta V gene segment behaved as functional or pseudogenic. Alongside the repertoire data, information on donor age, sex, ethnicity and CMV serostatus was compiled. In a later genetic analysis, genome-wide SNP genotypes for about 65% of the 666 donors were used, and that subset was treated as a discovery cohort. Every repertoire in the discovery cohort had been generated on one and the same sequencing platform. Class I and class II HLA loci were covered by the typing at four-digit resolution. Typing coverage differed by locus: A, B, C, DRB1 and DQB1 were typed in roughly 629-630 donors, DQA1 in about 500, DPA1 in 606, and DPB1 in just under 490. A few DR-DQ haplotypes were handled as single units for association and clustering because linkage in the cohort was strong. Among 350 to 400 genotyped donors of the cohort, an average of 235,054 unique TCR beta nucleotide sequences were sequenced per donor, approximately 20% of them non-productive.

The library came from the immunoSEQ multiplex PCR assay. The multiplex PCR relied on a mix of 60 forward primers for TCR Vbeta segments and 13 reverse primers for TCR Jbeta segments. Amplification of the CDR3 region of rearranged TCR beta genes was performed with a multiplex PCR assay on genomic DNA. Amplified TCR beta libraries were sequenced as 87-base-pair reads on the Illumina HiSeq System. For the original study's pipeline: Across the roughly 670 repertoires, a later analysis counted roughly 84 million unique TCR beta chains, around 10 million of which were shared by at least two donors. To remove PCR and sequencing errors, raw reads were error-corrected and collapsed into unique sequences using a nearest-neighbor algorithm that merged closely related sequences. CDR3 sequences were aligned to IMGT reference sequences to assign V, D and J gene segments. For a sequence to be retained, a match of at least six nucleotides was required to both a V gene segment and a J gene segment. A rearrangement counted as productive if the CDR3 had no stop codons and remained in frame with V and J, and every other rearrangement counted as non-productive. Following IMGT convention, CDR3 was defined as the stretch from the second conserved V-encoded cysteine up to the conserved J-encoded phenylalanine. The earlier analysis of 550 to 650 of the donors excluded any sequence lacking an unambiguous match to a single V gene segment. An earlier analysis of several hundred of the donors called V segments functional above 56.7% productive rearrangements and segregating when the between-donor standard deviation exceeded 5%. A statistical classification framework was developed to diagnose cytomegalovirus status using the catalog of TCR beta chain sequences. In a later analysis, TCR nucleotide sequences were compared against IMGT/GENE-DB human TR gene sequences so that V and J genes could be assigned. In a later analysis, CDR3 sequences and most-parsimonious VDJ recombination scenarios were assigned using the TCRdist pipeline. In a later analysis, each TCR beta chain was defined by its CDR3 amino acid sequence together with its V-gene family, and reads lacking a unique V-gene family were excluded. A later analysis removed several hundred highly shared, low-generation-probability nucleotide sequences to deal with suspected cross-contamination and a sequencing artifact. In a later analysis, a clonal expansion index for each public chain was calculated from normalized within-repertoire ranks of inferred template counts. A later analysis computed generation probabilities with a VDJ recombination model fitted to out-of-frame rearrangements, and checked the results against IGoR. Hypergeometric tests were used in a later analysis to score TCR-TCR, TCR-HLA and TCR-CMV co-occurrence, with a repertoire-size bias correction applied to the TCR pairs. A later analysis estimated false discovery rates by permuting HLA or CMV assignments 20 times. In a later analysis, co-occurring TCRs were grouped using DBSCAN, with TCRdist sequence similarity added in when clustering inside HLA-allele-positive subsets. For co-occurrence clustering, repertoires with fewer than 30,000 or more than 120,000 public chains were excluded, along with four to six repertoires with anomalous nucleotide sharing. The table was pulled from immuneACCESS by TCRdb, which kept in-frame rearrangements only. Such tables lose some clones; where checked, under half of the loss comes from unresolved V genes, and the rest has no known cause. The DNA was the basis for D and trimming; V, J and clone size are from that table. For this sample there are about 110,000 clones; approximately 79% appear just once. The ten largest account for about 6.6% of the sample.

Via the germline V gene (reference sequence), CDR1 is SEHNR and CDR2 FQNEAQ. The CDR3 starts with the cysteine, ends with the phenylalanine, and has 11 residues. Here the CDR3 DNA is all that survives: 33 bases in frame from base 1. The cohort consisted of some 730 healthy bone marrow donors. At the time of sampling, every cohort member was nominally healthy, though immune exposures that went unrecorded were likely present. The donor tested CMV seropositive, placing the donor among the roughly 300 seropositive members of the cohort. A peripheral blood sample was collected from each donor, and TCR beta sequencing was performed on peripheral blood mononuclear cells. The Qiagen DNeasy Blood Extraction Kit was used to extract genomic DNA from the blood cell samples. Beyond this particular receptor, the publication reports: Most TCR sequences were seen in very few donors, while some public TCRs were found in many individuals. When HLA alleles, especially DR and DQ, strongly co-occurred, attributing TCR associations to individual alleles was difficult. A further reported finding was that TCR beta sequences accurately predicted the HLA-A and HLA-B alleles for most subjects in the first cohort. A later analysis associated roughly 17,000 TCR beta sequences with specific HLA alleles at a false discovery rate of 0.05. It was suggested by the authors that the approach could potentially be generalized to other disease states and immunological phenotypes. The classifier was reported to diagnose cytomegalovirus status with high specificity and sensitivity in both the original and validation cohorts. A later genetic analysis reported fewer N-insertions in productive TCRs among donors in an Asian-associated ancestry cluster than the roughly 620-donor mean. This cohort had only TCR beta chains sequenced, and the lack of alpha or paired-chain data limited which features could be detected. A later genetic analysis associated a missense DCLRE1C variant with V-gene and J-gene trimming of TCR beta chains, and an independent cohort replicated the association. In vitro tests confirmed that a few of the cytomegalovirus-associated TCR beta chains recognize cytomegalovirus antigens. Some IMGT-functional V segments, including TRBV6-2 and TRBV6-3, could not be told apart with the 87-base-pair reads, so those segments were excluded. In a later analysis, several top co-occurrence clusters were reported to appear linked to parvovirus B19, influenza, CMV and Epstein-Barr virus. Correlated functional status among segregating V segments might be attributable to linkage disequilibrium, but an unknown experimental factor could not be ruled out. Sequencing depth was assumed to be roughly uniform across donors in the presence/absence analyses, though that assumption may not hold. Broadly in line with IMGT annotations, most TCR beta V segments showed up in productive rearrangements about 87% or about 30% of the time in an earlier analysis of approximately 600 of the donors. About 17 rarely observed V segments, including chromosome 9 orphons, were excluded from the earlier analysis of a few hundred of the donors because counts were too low. According to a later analysis, most CMV-associated TCR beta chains appeared to be HLA-restricted, and the HLA associations seemed to be driven largely by CMV exposure. A later analysis found that HLA-associated TCR beta chains were more clonally expanded and had lower generation probabilities than equally common non-associated chains. According to a later analysis, TCR association rates differed among HLA loci, with DRB1 alleles showing the most associated TCRs and HLA-C alleles showing the fewest. Because HLA typing was unavailable for some donors at each locus, only the typed subset was used in association tests. The study gave a list of 150 to 200 TCR beta chains associated with cytomegalovirus. The sequencing pipeline was judged likely to have produced a cluster of highly shared sequence variants as a technical artifact. Immune exposure information for the cohort was limited to CMV serostatus.

The table lists this clone with a count of one. Its specific antigen is unknown. At one boundary the junction diverges from the germline segment, which might be a read error. This chain joins TRBV7-9 to TRBJ2-7, with the D gene not clear enough to name. The sequence derives from a man aged 25-40 years in good health and CMV-seropositive. The specimen was PBMCs. The CDR3 corresponds to CSSSSSYEQYF. The nucleotide sequence is TGTTCCAGCAGCTCGTCCTACGAGCAGTACTTC.